The clone carrying this TCR beta chain was observed once. The sample originates from a study of blood T cell repertoires in COVID-19. About the research overall: COVID-19 samples, acute and convalescent, were from the United States, Italy and Spain. Nucleic acid was either cDNA or gDNA, and it came from T cells, B-cell-depleted T cells, or PBMCs.

Source study methods: Reference gene primer amplification gave estimated nucleated cell counts. The table came from immunoSEQ multiplex PCR; TCRdb's copy has only in-frame clones and leaves some out. That table furnishes V, J and clone size, whereas the DNA furnished D and trimming. The top ten clones hold 5% of a sample with 150,000 to 200,000 clones, approximately 88% of them seen once. Material: peripheral blood. The TCR was taken from a human donor in a cohort sampled during active COVID-19.

The CDR3 here is CASSSPGGNTDTQYF. DNA for the CDR3: TGTGCCAGCAGTTCACCTGGGGGGAACACAGATACGCAGTATTTT. This chain uses TRBV28 with TRBJ2-3; TRBD2 is a possible D gene (6 bases). The CDR3 contains 15 residues. Germline CDR1 and CDR2: MDHEN and SYDVKM. Trimming cost V 4 bases and J 2 bases, with 13 bases left between them.